This T cell receptor beta chain was documented in a study of identical twins' blood T cells. Findings of the study overall: Twins shared more top CDR3 clonotypes than unrelated donors did. Mainly, cloneset size products determined shared clonotypes, twins included.

TCRdb reprocessed the 5' RACE reads via MiXCR and lists one record per CDR3 protein. The sample consists of 400,000 or so distinct CDR3 sequences, over 25% of them appearing once. Reared together, all three twin pairs probably met the same infectious agents and vaccines. Worth noting for this clonotype: What it binds is unknown.

CDR3 length: 14 amino acids. Trimming removed 6 bases from V and 2 bases from J, with 14 bases in between. Germline V CDR1 and CDR2: LGHNT, FRNRAP. The sequence was obtained from a woman between 18 and 50 years old in good health. Material: PBMCs. The rearrangement links TRBV12-5 to TRBJ2-7; D perhaps matches TRBD2 (6 bases). In nucleotides, the CDR3 is TGTGCTAGTGGCACCGGCGGGGATCCCTACGAGCAGTACTTC. Protein product: CASGTGGDPYEQYF.